This T cell receptor (beta chain) was recorded in a study of response to subunit inactivated influenza vaccine (dated by TCRdb to 2016 to 2019). For the wider study: Deep quantitative profiling of the T cell receptor repertoire was used in the study to follow responses to a trivalent subunit inactivated influenza vaccine.

This clonotype was picked up a small number of times. Its recognized antigen is unknown. Base-call qualities are not available, and no considerably larger clone is one nucleotide away. Broad study findings and their caveats: It was suggested by the authors that each seasonal influenza vaccination may recruit only a limited number of new T cells.

The method was RT-PCR. Sequencing instrument: Illumina HiSeq 2500. TCRdb trimmed the raw reads at Q25, called clones with MiXCR and kept productive beta chains. Each record represents a unique CDR3 protein, reported with the most common genes and DNA among its rows. For this sample there are 170,000 or so distinct CDR3 sequences; around 10% appear just once. Of the sample, approximately 39% is held by the ten largest clones. CDR1 and CDR2 were assigned from the germline V gene as SGHRS and YFSETQ. Measured from the cysteine to the phenylalanine, the CDR3 is 15 residues long. Of all the DNA, just the CDR3 is kept, 45 bases in frame from base 1. The trim is 6 bases for V and 0 bases for J, with a gap of 13 bases between the germline ends.

Sequencing used CD8+ T cells sorted from PBMCs, obtained roughly 24 months after vaccination. The TCR sequence derives from a man aged 50 to 75 who received an inactivated influenza vaccine. Donor details come from another sample of the same person, matched by shared clones. The V and J segments used are TRBV5-1 and TRBJ2-1, with TRBD2 perhaps the D gene, on 6 matching bases. The CDR3 corresponds to CASTDIADSYNEQFF. The DNA is as follows: TGCGCCAGCACGGACATAGCGGACTCCTACAATGAGCAGTTCTTC.